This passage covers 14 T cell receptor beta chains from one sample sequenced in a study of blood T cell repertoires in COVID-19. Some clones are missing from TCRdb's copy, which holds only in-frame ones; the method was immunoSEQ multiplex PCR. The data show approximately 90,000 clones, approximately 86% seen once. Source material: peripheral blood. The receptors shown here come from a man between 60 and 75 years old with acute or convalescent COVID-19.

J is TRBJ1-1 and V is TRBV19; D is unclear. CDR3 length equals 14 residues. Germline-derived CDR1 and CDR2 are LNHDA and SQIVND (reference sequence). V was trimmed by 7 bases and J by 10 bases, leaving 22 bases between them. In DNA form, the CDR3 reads TGTGCCAGTAATACAGAAAACCATCTCTCGGGAGCTTTCTTT. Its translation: CASNTENHLSGAFF.

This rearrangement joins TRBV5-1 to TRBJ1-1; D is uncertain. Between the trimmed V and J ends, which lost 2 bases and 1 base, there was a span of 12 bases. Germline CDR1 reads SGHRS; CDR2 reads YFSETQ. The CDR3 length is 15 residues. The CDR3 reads CASSFDTTRNTEAFF. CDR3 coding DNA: TGCGCCAGCAGCTTTGACACGACGAGGAACACTGAAGCTTTCTTT.

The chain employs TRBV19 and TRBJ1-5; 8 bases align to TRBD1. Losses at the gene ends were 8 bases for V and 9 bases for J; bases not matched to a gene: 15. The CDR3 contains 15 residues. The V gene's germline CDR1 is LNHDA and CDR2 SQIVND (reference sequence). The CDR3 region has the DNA TGTGCCAGTCTTGATCCTGGACAGGGCTTAGGGCCCCAGCATTTT. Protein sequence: CASLDPGQGLGPQHF. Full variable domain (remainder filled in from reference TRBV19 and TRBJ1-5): DGGITQSPKYLFRKEGQNVTLSCEQNLNHDAMYWYRQDPGQGLRLIYYSQIVNDFQKGDIAEGYSVSREKKESFPLTVTSAQKNPTAFYLCASLDPGQGLGPQHFGDGTRLSIL.

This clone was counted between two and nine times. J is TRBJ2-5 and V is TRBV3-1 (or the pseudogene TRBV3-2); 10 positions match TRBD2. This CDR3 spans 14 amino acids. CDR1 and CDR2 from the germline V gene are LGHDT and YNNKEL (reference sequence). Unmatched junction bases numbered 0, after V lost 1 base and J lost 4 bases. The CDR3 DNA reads TGTGCCAGCAGCCAAGGACTAGCGGGAGAGACCCAGTACTTC. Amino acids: CASSQGLAGETQYF.

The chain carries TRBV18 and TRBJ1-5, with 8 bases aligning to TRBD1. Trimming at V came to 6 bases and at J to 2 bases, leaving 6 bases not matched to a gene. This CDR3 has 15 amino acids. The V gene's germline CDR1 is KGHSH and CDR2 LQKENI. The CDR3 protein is CASSPTGQGNQPQHF. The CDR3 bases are TGTGCCAGCTCCCCTACGGGACAGGGCAATCAGCCCCAGCATTTT.

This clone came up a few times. In DNA form, the CDR3 reads TGTGCCAGCAGCATAGCGCCGACCTACGAGCAGTACTTC. Its translation is CASSIAPTYEQYF. The chain links TRBV3-1 (or the pseudogene TRBV3-2) to TRBJ2-7; a possible D gene is TRBD2 (5 bases). Germline loops: CDR1 LGHDT, CDR2 YNNKEL (reference sequence). Trimming stripped 5 bases from V and 2 bases from J, with 10 bases between. The CDR3 has 13 residues.

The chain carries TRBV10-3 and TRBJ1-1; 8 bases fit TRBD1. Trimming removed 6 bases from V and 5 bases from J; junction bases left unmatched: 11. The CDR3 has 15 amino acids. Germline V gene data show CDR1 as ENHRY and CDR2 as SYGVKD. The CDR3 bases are TGTGCCATCAGGAGGCAGGGGGCGAGTGAAACTGAAGCTTTCTTT. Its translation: CAIRRQGASETEAFF.

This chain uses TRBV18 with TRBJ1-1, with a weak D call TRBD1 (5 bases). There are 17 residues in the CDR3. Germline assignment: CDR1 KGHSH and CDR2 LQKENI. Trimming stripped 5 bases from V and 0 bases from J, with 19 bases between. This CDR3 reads CASSVRDLKGLNTEAFF. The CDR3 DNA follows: TGTGCCAGCTCAGTAAGGGACTTAAAAGGGCTGAACACTGAAGCTTTCTTT.

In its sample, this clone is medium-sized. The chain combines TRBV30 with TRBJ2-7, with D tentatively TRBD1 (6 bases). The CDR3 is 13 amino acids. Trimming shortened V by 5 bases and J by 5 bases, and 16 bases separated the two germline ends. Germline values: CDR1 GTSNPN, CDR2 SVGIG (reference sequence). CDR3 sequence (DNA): TGTGCCTGGGCCCGGGACAACAACGACGAGCAGTACTTC. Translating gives CAWARDNNDEQYF.

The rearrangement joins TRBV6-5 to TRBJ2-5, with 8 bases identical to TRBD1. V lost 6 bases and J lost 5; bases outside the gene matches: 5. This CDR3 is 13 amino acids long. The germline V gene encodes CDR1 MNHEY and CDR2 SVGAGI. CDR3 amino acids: CASSRGLYETQYF. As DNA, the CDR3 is TGTGCCAGCAGCAGGGGGCTGTATGAGACCCAGTACTTC.

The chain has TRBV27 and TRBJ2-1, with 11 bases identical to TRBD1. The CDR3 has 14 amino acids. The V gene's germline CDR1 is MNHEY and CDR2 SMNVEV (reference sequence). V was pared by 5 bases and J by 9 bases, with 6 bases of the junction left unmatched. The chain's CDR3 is CASSTGQGGREQFF. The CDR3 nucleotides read TGTGCCAGCAGTACGGGACAGGGGGGCCGTGAGCAGTTCTTC.

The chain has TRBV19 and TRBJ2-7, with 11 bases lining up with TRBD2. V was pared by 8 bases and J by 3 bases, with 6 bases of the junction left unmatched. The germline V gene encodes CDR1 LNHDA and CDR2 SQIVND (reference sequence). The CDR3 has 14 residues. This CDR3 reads CASAGTSGLYEQYF. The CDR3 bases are TGTGCCAGTGCGGGGACTAGCGGCCTCTACGAGCAGTACTTC. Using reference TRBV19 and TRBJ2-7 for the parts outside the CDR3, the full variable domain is DGGITQSPKYLFRKEGQNVTLSCEQNLNHDAMYWYRQDPGQGLRLIYYSQIVNDFQKGDIAEGYSVSREKKESFPLTVTSAQKNPTAFYLCASAGTSGLYEQYFGPGTRLTVT.

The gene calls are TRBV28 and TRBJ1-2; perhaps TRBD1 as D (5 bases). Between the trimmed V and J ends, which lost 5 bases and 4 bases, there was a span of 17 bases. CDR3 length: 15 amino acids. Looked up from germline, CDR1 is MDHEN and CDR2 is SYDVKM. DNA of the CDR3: TGTGCCAGCAGTCCTCCCGGGGGAGGGCGCTATGGCTACACCTTC. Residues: CASSPPGGGRYGYTF.

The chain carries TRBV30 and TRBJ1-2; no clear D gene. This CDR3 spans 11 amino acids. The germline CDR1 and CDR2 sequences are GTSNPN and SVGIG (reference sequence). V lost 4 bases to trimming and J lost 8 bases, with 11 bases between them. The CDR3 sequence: CAWINPRGYTF. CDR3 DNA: TGTGCCTGGATAAACCCCCGGGGCTACACCTTC.